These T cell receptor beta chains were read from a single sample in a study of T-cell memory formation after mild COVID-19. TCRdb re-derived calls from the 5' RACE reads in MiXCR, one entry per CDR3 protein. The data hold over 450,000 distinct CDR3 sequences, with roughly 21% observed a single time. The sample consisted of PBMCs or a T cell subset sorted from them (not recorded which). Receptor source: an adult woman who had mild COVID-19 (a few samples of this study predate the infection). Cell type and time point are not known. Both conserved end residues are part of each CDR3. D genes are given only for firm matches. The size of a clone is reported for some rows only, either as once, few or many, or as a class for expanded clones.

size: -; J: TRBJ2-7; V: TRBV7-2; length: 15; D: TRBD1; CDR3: CASSSGQGIAYEQYF; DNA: TGTGCCAGCAGCTCGGGACAGGGAATTGCCTACGAGCAGTACTTC
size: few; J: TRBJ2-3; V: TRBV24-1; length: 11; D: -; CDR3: CATYSLGTQYF; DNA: TGTGCCACCTATTCATTGGGTACGCAGTATTTT
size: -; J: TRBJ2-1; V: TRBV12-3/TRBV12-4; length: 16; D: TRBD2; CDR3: CASSPGEGRERNEQFF; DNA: TGTGCCAGCAGTCCGGGGGAGGGCAGGGAGAGGAATGAGCAGTTCTTC
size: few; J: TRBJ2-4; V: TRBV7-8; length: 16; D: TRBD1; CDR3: CASSPRTGLAKNIQYF; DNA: TGTGCCAGCAGCCCGAGGACAGGGCTAGCCAAAAACATTCAGTACTTC
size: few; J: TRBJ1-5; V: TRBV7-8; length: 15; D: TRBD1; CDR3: CASSLATGAGQPQHF; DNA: TGTGCCAGCAGCTTAGCGACAGGGGCGGGTCAGCCCCAGCATTTT
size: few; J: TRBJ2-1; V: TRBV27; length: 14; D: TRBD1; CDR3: CASSLLQGVNEQFF; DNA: TGTGCCAGCAGTTTACTACAGGGGGTAAATGAGCAGTTCTTC
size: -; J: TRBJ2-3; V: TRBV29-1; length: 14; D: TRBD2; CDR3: CSVVRRGATDTQYF; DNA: TGCAGCGTTGTAAGGCGGGGGGCCACAGATACGCAGTATTTT
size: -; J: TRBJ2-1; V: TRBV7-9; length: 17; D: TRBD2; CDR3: CASSLTYSSGGYNEQFF; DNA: TGTGCCAGCAGCTTGACGTATTCTAGCGGGGGATACAATGAGCAGTTCTTC
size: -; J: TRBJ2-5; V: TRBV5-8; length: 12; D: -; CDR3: CASRSDQETQYF; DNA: TGTGCCAGCAGATCGGATCAAGAGACCCAGTACTTC
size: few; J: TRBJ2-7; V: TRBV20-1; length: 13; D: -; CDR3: CSASTSTGGEQYF; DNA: TGCAGTGCTTCGACTTCCACTGGTGGAGAGCAGTACTTC
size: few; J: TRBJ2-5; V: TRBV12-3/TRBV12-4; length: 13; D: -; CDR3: CATQGFGQETQYF; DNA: TGTGCCACCCAGGGGTTCGGCCAAGAGACCCAGTACTTC